Listed here are 29 T cell receptor beta chains from one sample, sequenced in a study of radiation and T cells in renal cell carcinoma. The repertoire was sequenced with immunoSEQ multiplex PCR; TCRdb's copy has only in-frame clones and lacks some. The sample lists about 150,000 clones, approximately 90% seen once, with over 10% in the top ten. Time point meaning: blood 2 weeks post-SBRT. Treatment given: 15 Gy SBRT to primary tumor, nephrectomy 4 weeks later. The input for sequencing was blood, taken from a patient whose treatment included radiotherapy and nephrectomy. The receptor source for this set is a woman aged 45-59 years with renal cell carcinoma.

The sample holds one count of this clone. V gene TRBV19 combines with J gene TRBJ1-2; TRBD1 agrees at 8 bases. Germline CDR1 and CDR2: LNHDA and SQIVND (reference sequence). The length of the CDR3 is 15 residues. Trimming cost V 4 bases and J 3 bases; bases outside gene matches: 7. CDR3 DNA sequence: TGTGCCAGTAGTAACACTGACAGGGGCGACTATGGCTACACCTTC. It yields the protein CASSNTDRGDYGYTF.

V usage is TRBV9 and J usage is TRBJ2-5; weak D call: TRBD2 (5 bases). The CDR3 spans 14 residues. V was cut by 0 bases and J by 1 base, with 7 bases left in between. Germline loops: CDR1 SGDLS, CDR2 YYNGEE. The CDR3 here is CASSVGGSQETQYF. The CDR3 DNA reads as TGTGCCAGCAGCGTAGGCGGGTCCCAAGAGACCCAGTACTTC.

The chain couples TRBV5-1 to TRBJ2-6; D not certain. V was trimmed by 2 bases and J by 0 bases, leaving 9 bases between them. This CDR3 has 16 amino acids. CDR1 SGHRS and CDR2 YFSETQ come from the germline V gene. In nucleotides, the CDR3 is TGCGCCAGCAGCTTTAGGCAATTCTCTGGGGCCAACGTCCTGACTTTC. Protein: CASSFRQFSGANVLTF.

The J gene is TRBJ2-5, the V gene TRBV5-4, with D possibly TRBD1 on 5 matching bases. Trimming pared 2 bases from V and 5 bases from J, leaving 13 bases between. The CDR3 totals 14 residues. Germline CDR1 reads SGHNT; CDR2 reads YYREEE (reference sequence). This chain's CDR3 is CASSFQGDSETQYF. CDR3 bases: TGTGCCAGCAGCTTCCAGGGTGACAGTGAGACCCAGTACTTC.

In its sample, this clone was seen a few times. This chain connects TRBV5-5 to TRBJ2-5; 10 nucleotides line up with TRBD1. This CDR3 contains 15 residues. The V gene end was trimmed by 5 bases and the J gene end by 5 bases; junction bases not matched to a gene: 9. The germline V gene has CDR1 SGHKS and CDR2 YYEKEE (reference sequence). CDR3 in amino acids: CASSSVTGGSETQYF. The CDR3 DNA reads as TGTGCCAGCAGTTCAGTGACAGGGGGCTCGGAGACCCAGTACTTC.

The J gene is TRBJ2-1, the V gene TRBV15; 8 nucleotides agree with TRBD2. The CDR3 totals 14 residues. The ends lost 4 bases at V and 4 bases at J; junction bases unmatched: 3. The germline gives CDR1 LNHNV, CDR2 YYDKDF (reference sequence). DNA of the CDR3: TGTGCCACCAGCATCAGCGGGGGTTACAATGAGCAGTTCTTC. It specifies CATSISGGYNEQFF.

The gene calls are TRBV5-1 and TRBJ2-1, with 12 bases that match TRBD2. This CDR3 region has 15 residues. Per the germline V gene, CDR1 is SGHRS and CDR2 is YFSETQ. With 3 bases clipped from V and 3 bases from J, the junction kept 1 base outside the gene matches. The CDR3 DNA sequence: TGCGCCAGCAGCTGGACTAGCGGGAACTACAATGAGCAGTTCTTC. Protein: CASSWTSGNYNEQFF.

The chain joins TRBV6-1 to TRBJ2-2; TRBD1 is a possible D gene (6 bases). CDR1 is MNHNS and CDR2 is SASEGT in the germline V gene. CDR3 length: 16 amino acids. The germline V and J ends were trimmed by 4 bases and 0 bases, with 12 bases remaining between them. Here the CDR3 reads CASSGRTAANTGELFF. The CDR3 coding sequence is TGTGCCAGCAGTGGGCGGACAGCAGCGAACACCGGGGAGCTGTTTTTT.

The chain is built from TRBV30 and TRBJ2-5; the D gene could be TRBD1 or TRBD2 (5 bases each). The V gene's germline CDR1 is GTSNPN and CDR2 SVGIG (reference sequence). This CDR3 is 12 amino acids long. V lost 5 bases, J lost 6 bases, and 13 bases lay in between. This CDR3 is CAWGTGLQTQYF. The CDR3, as DNA: TGTGCCTGGGGGACGGGTTTGCAGACCCAGTACTTC.

About this clone: The junction departs from germline at one end; a sequencing error may be responsible. CDR3 in DNA: TGTGCCAGATCTCAGAAGTTAGGGTCCGTGTGTTTC. The encoded protein is CARSQKLGSVCF. The V and J genes are TRBV19 and TRBJ2-7; the D is unclear. The CDR3 length is 12 residues. CDR1 and CDR2 from the germline V gene are LNHDA and SQIVND (reference sequence).

The chain uses TRBV10-3 and TRBJ1-3; possibly TRBD1 for D (5 bases). Trimming left V 5 bases short and J 3 bases short, with 17 bases between. The CDR3 loop spans 16 amino acids. Germline V gives CDR1 ENHRY, CDR2 SYGVKD. DNA of the CDR3: TGTGCCATCAGTTCATGGCAGGGAGCTGATGGAAACACCATATATTTT. Protein product: CAISSWQGADGNTIYF.

As DNA, the CDR3 is TGTGCCAGTCTACGGGACAGGGCTAACTATGGCTACACCTTC. Translation: CASLRDRANYGYTF. J is TRBJ1-2 and V is TRBV6-1; 9 bases align to TRBD1. The CDR3 extends over 14 amino acids. The J segment lost 0 bases and the V segment lost 9 bases, leaving 5 bases of the junction unmatched. Per germline, CDR1 MNHNS and CDR2 SASEGT.

CDR3 coding DNA: TGTGCCAGCAGCTCTCCTGAACTGTCCGAGCAGTACTTC. Its translation: CASSSPELSEQYF. This chain uses TRBV7-9 with TRBJ2-7; no firm D call. Germline CDR1 reads SEHNR; CDR2 reads FQNEAQ (reference sequence). The CDR3 consists of 13 residues. Trimming removed 4 bases at V and 6 bases at J, with 13 bases between.

V is TRBV5-1 and J is TRBJ2-7; TRBD1 matches 10 bases. This CDR3 region has 15 residues. From germline, CDR1 is SGHRS and CDR2 YFSETQ. The J segment lost 6 bases and the V segment lost 3 bases, leaving 9 bases of the junction unmatched. The CDR3 sequence is CASSWKGTGEAEQYF. The CDR3 coding sequence is TGCGCCAGCAGCTGGAAGGGGACAGGGGAGGCCGAGCAGTACTTC.

This clone was counted ten times or more. The germline gene is not matched at one end of the junction; a read error may be the cause. The chain combines TRBV10-1 with TRBJ2-2; D unclear. The CDR3 runs 13 residues. CDR1 is WNHNN and CDR2 is SYGVQD in the germline V gene (reference sequence). CDR3 region: CASSGVNTGELFF. The CDR3 DNA is TGCGCCAGTAGTGGGGTTAACACCGGGGAGCTGTTTTTT.

V is TRBV2 and J is TRBJ1-2, with D possibly matching TRBD1 (6 bases). Germline loops: CDR1 SNHLY, CDR2 FYNNEI. The CDR3 sequence is 14 residues long. The V end was cut by 6 bases, the J end by 5 bases, with 16 bases between. This CDR3 reads CASRRVTGNYGYTF. CDR3 bases: TGTGCCAGCAGAAGAGTTACAGGGAATTATGGCTACACCTTC.

The chain uses TRBV5-1 and TRBJ2-2; D may match TRBD1 or TRBD2 (5 bases each). This CDR3 region has 15 residues. V lost 4 bases and J lost 2, with 12 bases in between. The germline gives CDR1 SGHRS, CDR2 YFSETQ. The CDR3 protein is CASSLRDANTGELFF. Written as DNA, the CDR3 is TGCGCCAGCAGCCTCCGGGACGCCAACACCGGGGAGCTGTTTTTT. Variable domain in full (rest from reference TRBV5-1 and TRBJ2-2): KAGVTQTPRYLIKTRGQQVTLSCSPISGHRSVSWYQQTPGQGLQFLFEYFSETQRNKGNFPGRFSGRQFSNSRSEMNVSTLELGDSALYLCASSLRDANTGELFFGEGSRLTVL.

This clone was recorded a few times. V is TRBV6-5 and J is TRBJ1-1; TRBD1 aligns across 8 bases. Trimming removed 5 bases from V and 5 bases from J; junction bases left unmatched: 4. The CDR3 contains 13 residues. Germline V gene data show CDR1 as MNHEY and CDR2 as SVGAGI. CDR3: CASSAGGGTEAFF. CDR3 nucleotides: TGTGCCAGCAGTGCAGGGGGCGGGACTGAAGCTTTCTTT.

J is TRBJ2-6 and V is TRBV7-2, with D uncertain. The CDR3 has 16 amino acids. V was clipped by 2 bases and J by 0 bases, with 8 bases between them. Germline CDR1 SGHTA, CDR2 FQGNSA. The CDR3 nucleotides are TGTGCCAGCAGCTTACGGGTCTTCTCTGGGGCCAACGTCCTGACTTTC. Its protein product is CASSLRVFSGANVLTF.

The rearrangement joins TRBV5-1 to TRBJ2-3; D is undetermined. The germline gives CDR1 SGHRS, CDR2 YFSETQ. Trimming pared 4 bases from V and 11 bases from J, leaving 14 bases between. This CDR3 comprises 12 residues. Written as DNA, the CDR3 is TGCGCCAGCAGCCTCCCCCCCCAGCGGCAGTATTTT. This gives the protein CASSLPPQRQYF.

The chain has TRBV6-4 and TRBJ2-6; no clear D. This CDR3 contains 14 residues. Per the germline V gene, CDR1 is MRHNA and CDR2 is SNTAGT. Trimming removed 2 bases at V and 0 bases at J, with 2 bases between. In DNA form, the CDR3 reads TGTGCCAGCAGTGACATCTCTGGGGCCAACGTCCTGACTTTC. It yields the protein CASSDISGANVLTF.

This chain links TRBV18 with TRBJ1-2; TRBD1 agrees at 8 bases. V was pared by 4 bases and J by 5 bases, with 6 bases of the junction left unmatched. CDR1 is KGHSH and CDR2 is LQKENI in the germline V gene. CDR3 length: 14 residues. In DNA, the CDR3 is TGTGCCAGCTCACGATCGACAGGGGAGTATGGCTACACCTTC. It codes for CASSRSTGEYGYTF.

J is TRBJ1-2 and V is TRBV19; 10 bases agree with TRBD1. This CDR3 has 15 amino acids. After removal of 5 bases from V and 7 bases from J, the junction contained 10 bases not matched to a gene. CDR1 and CDR2 from the germline V gene are LNHDA and SQIVND (reference sequence). The CDR3 DNA reads as TGTGCCAGTAGTTCGGGGGACAGGGGAGGAGTTGGCTACACCTTC. Protein product: CASSSGDRGGVGYTF.

The chain combines TRBV5-1 with TRBJ2-3; D remains unclear. The CDR3 is 14 amino acids. Between the trimmed V and J ends, which lost 0 bases and 6 bases, there was a span of 11 bases. From germline, CDR1 is SGHRS and CDR2 YFSETQ. The CDR3 DNA is TGCGCCAGCAGCTTGGTGGGCTCCGGGGATACGCAGTATTTT. Its protein is CASSLVGSGDTQYF.

The chain joins TRBV27 to TRBJ2-7, with D hard to call. CDR1 and CDR2 from the germline V gene are MNHEY and SMNVEV (reference sequence). This CDR3 contains 14 residues. Trimming removed 2 bases at V and 2 bases at J, with 10 bases between. CDR3 residues: CASSLAGLTYEQYF. DNA for the CDR3: TGTGCCAGCAGTTTAGCCGGCCTTACCTACGAGCAGTACTTC.

The rearrangement uses TRBV11-1 and TRBJ2-7, with D tentatively TRBD1 or TRBD2 (5 bases each). The CDR3 consists of 14 residues. CDR1 is SGHAT and CDR2 is FQDESV in the germline V gene (reference sequence). Trimming removed 4 bases from V and 2 bases from J, with 12 bases in between. The CDR3: CASSSEPGPYEQYF. The CDR3 nucleotides are TGTGCCAGCAGCTCCGAACCGGGACCCTACGAGCAGTACTTC.

V usage is TRBV13 and J usage is TRBJ1-4; the D gene is possibly TRBD1 (5 bases). This CDR3 comprises 13 residues. Looked up from germline, CDR1 is PRHDT and CDR2 is FYEKMQ (reference sequence). The V end lost 7 bases, the J end lost 5 bases, and 11 bases lay between the germline ends. In DNA, the CDR3 is TGTGCCAGCAAATGGGGGGGAAATGAAAAACTGTTTTTT. This gives the protein CASKWGGNEKLFF.

Of note for this clone: A read error may produce the germline difference seen at one junction end. This chain joins TRBV7-2 and TRBJ2-5; TRBD1 agrees at 9 bases. Germline V lookup: CDR1 SGHTA, CDR2 FQGNSA. This CDR3 region has 16 residues. CDR3 bases: TGTGCCAGCAGCATAGCCGGGACAGGGAACCAAGAGACCCAGTACTTC. This translates into CASSIAGTGNQETQYF. The entire variable domain, with the rest obtained from reference TRBV7-2 and TRBJ2-5, is as follows: GAGVSQSPSNKVTEKGKDVELRCDPISGHTALYWYRQSLGQGLEFLIYFQGNSAPDKSGLPSDRFSAERTGGSVSTLTIQRTQQEDSAVYLCASSIAGTGNQETQYFGPGTRLLVL.

The V and J genes are TRBV11-2 and TRBJ2-3; TRBD2 is a possible D gene (5 bases). The V gene's germline CDR1 is SGHAT and CDR2 FQNNGV. V dropped 4 bases and J dropped 10 bases, with 18 bases sitting between them. The CDR3 runs 14 residues. In DNA, the CDR3 is TGTGCCAGCAGCTCGGCCCCATCGGGATCGTCGCAGTATTTT. Residues: CASSSAPSGSSQYF.